These T cell receptor beta chains were read from a single sample in a study of long-term antiretroviral therapy in people with HIV. TCRdb's table, derived via immunoSEQ multiplex PCR, lists solely in-frame clones and lacks some. The sample records 9,500 to 15,000 clones, 82% being singletons. The source material was unsorted PBMCs, sampled just over 8 years after starting antiretroviral therapy. The receptors stem from a man aged 45 to 65 with HIV. Both conserved end residues are part of each CDR3. Fields, in order: V gene, J gene, CDR3 protein.

V: TRBV7-6; J: TRBJ2-7; CDR3: CASSQEWGLNEQYF
V: TRBV13; J: TRBJ2-3; CDR3: CASSFSGSEVTDTQYF
V: TRBV6-1; J: TRBJ2-5; CDR3: CASSEYFSGTSGQETQYF
V: TRBV10-3; J: TRBJ1-2; CDR3: CAISEEELYYGYTF
V: TRBV29-1; J: TRBJ1-2; CDR3: CSVEGPGIFDGYTF
V: TRBV6-6; J: TRBJ2-7; CDR3: CASSPLTGWVEQYF
V: TRBV6-1; J: TRBJ2-3; CDR3: CASSEVGGAPDTQYF
V: TRBV28; J: TRBJ2-7; CDR3: CASRTGDYEQYF
V: TRBV7-9; J: TRBJ1-6; CDR3: CASSPETYNSPLHF
V: TRBV5-6; J: TRBJ2-5; CDR3: CASSLQGGQETQYF
V: TRBV7-9; J: TRBJ1-1; CDR3: CASGRQIEAFF
V: TRBV29-1; J: TRBJ2-1; CDR3: CSVLYNEQFF
V: TRBV6-5; J: TRBJ1-2; CDR3: CASSYSPRHDRGYTF
V: TRBV6-6; J: TRBJ1-6; CDR3: CASSLTGILASPLHF
V: TRBV7-9; J: TRBJ2-1; CDR3: CASSRLGLTEQFF
V: TRBV2; J: TRBJ1-1; CDR3: CATRVDTEAFF
V: TRBV19; J: TRBJ1-2; CDR3: CASSILGDYGYTF
V: TRBV13; J: TRBJ1-1; CDR3: CASSLRGLNTEAFF
V: TRBV6-4; J: TRBJ2-3; CDR3: CASSKPGQATDTQYF